This T cell receptor beta chain derives from a study of chemoradiotherapy in HPV16-positive cancers. Overall study: Functional T-cell assays on a couple of HPV16-positive patients' cells defined candidate HPV-specific clones and common TCR motifs.

This CDR3 is 14 amino acids long. V lost 3 bases, J lost 6 bases, and 10 bases stayed unmatched. Germline V CDR1 and CDR2: GTSNPN, SVGIG (reference sequence). The method was immunoSEQ multiplex PCR; TCRdb's version includes in-frame clones alone and lacks a portion of them. Counted here are 20,000 to 25,000 clones, approximately 86% occurring once; the ten biggest clones make up approximately 4.6%. Repeated repertoire sampling spanned the course of chemoradiotherapy. The chain couples TRBV30 to TRBJ1-2, with 7 bases fitting TRBD1. The clonotype comes from a human donor with HPV-associated anogenital cancer. Specimen: blood, collected from a patient who underwent chemoradiotherapy. The CDR3 sequence: CAWSGGQARDGYTF. In DNA form, the CDR3 reads TGTGCCTGGAGCGGCGGACAGGCCAGGGATGGCTACACCTTC.